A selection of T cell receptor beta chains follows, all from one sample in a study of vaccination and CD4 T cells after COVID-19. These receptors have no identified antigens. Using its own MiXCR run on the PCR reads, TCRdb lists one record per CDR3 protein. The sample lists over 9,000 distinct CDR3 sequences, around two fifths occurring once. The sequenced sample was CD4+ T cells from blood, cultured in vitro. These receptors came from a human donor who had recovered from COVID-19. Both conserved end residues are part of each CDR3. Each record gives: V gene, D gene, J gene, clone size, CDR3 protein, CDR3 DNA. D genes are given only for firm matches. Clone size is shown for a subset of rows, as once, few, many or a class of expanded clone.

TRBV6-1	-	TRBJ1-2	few	CASSEPGTLGSVGYTF	TGTGCCAGCAGTGAACCTGGAACCTTAGGATCGGTTGGCTACACCTTC
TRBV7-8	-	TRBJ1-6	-	CASSSNRVIGSPLHF	TGTGCCAGCAGCAGTAACAGGGTGATTGGTTCACCCCTCCACTTT
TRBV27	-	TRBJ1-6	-	CASSFGTVPSPLHF	TGTGCCAGCAGTTTCGGCACCGTACCTTCACCCCTCCACTTT
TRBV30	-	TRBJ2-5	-	CAWSLFTGPGETQYF	TGTGCCTGGAGTTTATTTACGGGACCTGGAGAGACCCAGTACTTC
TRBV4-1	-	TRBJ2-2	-	CASSQEAGWGTGELFF	TGCGCCAGCAGCCAAGAGGCAGGATGGGGCACCGGGGAGCTGTTTTTT
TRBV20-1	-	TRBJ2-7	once	CSAGGGQGHTYEQYF	TGCAGTGCTGGAGGGGGGCAGGGACACACCTACGAGCAGTACTTC
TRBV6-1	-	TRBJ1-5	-	CASRWGGESQPQHF	TGTGCCAGCAGGTGGGGGGGGGAAAGTCAGCCCCAGCATTTT
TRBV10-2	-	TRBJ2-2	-	CASSGLPTPNTGELFF	TGCGCCAGCAGCGGCTTGCCGACACCAAACACCGGGGAGCTGTTTTTT
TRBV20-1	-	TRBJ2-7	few	CSARKGAGPDEQYF	TGCAGTGCTAGGAAAGGGGCCGGCCCCGACGAGCAGTACTTC
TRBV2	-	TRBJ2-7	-	CASSDIRSEYF	TGTGCCAGCAGTGACATACGAAGTGAGTACTTC
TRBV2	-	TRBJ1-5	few	CASSGGGYSNQPQHF	TGTGCCAGCAGTGGGGGGGGGTATAGCAATCAGCCCCAGCATTTT
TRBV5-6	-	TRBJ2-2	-	CASSGVTGELFF	TGTGCCAGCAGCGGGGTCACCGGGGAGCTGTTTTTT
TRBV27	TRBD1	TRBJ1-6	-	CASSSLALQGQGKTLHF	TGTGCCAGCAGTTCCTTAGCACTACAGGGACAGGGGAAAACCCTCCACTTT